The 28 T cell receptor beta chains listed next were all sequenced from one sample in a study of chemoradiotherapy in HPV16-positive cancers. Profiled with immunoSEQ multiplex PCR; TCRdb holds only in-frame clones, not every one. The sample has 7,500 to 10,000 clones, about three quarters seen once. This specimen consisted of tumor tissue, obtained from a patient who underwent chemoradiotherapy. All receptors come from a human donor with HPV-associated anogenital cancer.

The chain uses TRBV9 and TRBJ1-1; D is undetermined. This CDR3 is 13 amino acids long. CDR1 and CDR2 from the germline V gene are SGDLS and YYNGEE. V lost 4 bases and J lost 3, with 10 bases in between. The CDR3 loop reads CASSQAPDTEAFF. DNA for the CDR3: TGTGCCAGCAGCCAGGCACCAGACACTGAAGCTTTCTTT.

V gene TRBV25-1 combines with J gene TRBJ2-1; tentative D call: TRBD2 (6 bases). The CDR3 is made up of 16 amino acids. Trimming left V 1 base short and J 6 bases short, with 16 bases between. Germline V lookup: CDR1 MGHDK, CDR2 SYGVNS. CDR3 DNA sequence: TGTGCCAGCAGTGAATTAGTGGGAGGAGAAATCAATGAGCAGTTCTTC. Encoded protein: CASSELVGGEINEQFF.

In nucleotides, the CDR3 is TGCGCCAGCAGCCAGCAGGGGTACAATGAGCAGTTCTTC. Residues: CASSQQGYNEQFF. V is TRBV4-3 and J is TRBJ2-1; D is possibly TRBD1 (6 bases). This CDR3 region has 13 residues. Germline CDR1 is LGHNA and CDR2 is YSLEER. V was cut by 3 bases and J by 4 bases, with 7 bases left in between.

A word on this clone: One end of the junction varies from germline; a read error may be responsible. The V gene is TRBV7-7, the J gene TRBJ2-5; 8 nucleotides agree with TRBD1. Germline V gives CDR1 SSHAT, CDR2 FNYEAQ (reference sequence). The CDR3 is 16 amino acids. The DNA for the CDR3 is TGTGCTAGCAGCTCCTTCTTAACGGACAGGGCGGAGACCCAGTACTTC. This encodes CASSSFLTDRAETQYF.

CDR3 residues: CASSPGQVNSEQYF. CDR3 coding DNA: TGTGCCAGCAGCCCAGGACAGGTAAATAGTGAGCAGTACTTC. The chain has TRBV7-2 and TRBJ2-7; 7 nucleotides align to TRBD1. V dropped 5 bases and J dropped 7; count of bases not matched to a gene: 11. The germline V gene encodes CDR1 SGHTA and CDR2 FQGNSA. The CDR3 covers 14 residues. The full variable domain, completed using reference TRBV7-2 and TRBJ2-7, is GAGVSQSPSNKVTEKGKDVELRCDPISGHTALYWYRQSLGQGLEFLIYFQGNSAPDKSGLPSDRFSAERTGGSVSTLTIQRTQQEDSAVYLCASSPGQVNSEQYFGPGTRLTVT.

The chain joins TRBV30 to TRBJ1-5; possible D gene TRBD1, 5 bases. V was clipped by 0 bases and J by 4 bases, with 7 bases between them. CDR1 is GTSNPN and CDR2 is SVGIG in the germline V gene (reference sequence). This CDR3 contains 13 residues. The CDR3 region has the DNA TGTGCCTGGAGTGTAAACAGGAATCAGCCCCAGCATTTT. This translates into CAWSVNRNQPQHF.

By proportion, this clone is large. The rearrangement uses TRBV9 and TRBJ2-6, with D tentatively TRBD2 (6 bases). Germline CDR1 and CDR2: SGDLS and YYNGEE. V was cut by 4 bases and J by 2 bases, with 13 bases left in between. The CDR3 consists of 16 residues. The CDR3 coding sequence is TGTGCCAGCAGCCCCTTGGGGGGAGCTGGGGCCAACGTCCTGACTTTC. It is translated as CASSPLGGAGANVLTF.

The rearrangement links TRBV9 to TRBJ1-4; no definite D call. V was trimmed by 0 bases and J by 3 bases, leaving 6 bases between them. Germline V gives CDR1 SGDLS, CDR2 YYNGEE. The CDR3 spans 14 residues. CDR3 protein: CASSVGQPNEKLFF. DNA for the CDR3: TGTGCCAGCAGCGTAGGGCAGCCTAATGAAAAACTGTTTTTT.

The chain links TRBV12-5 to TRBJ2-3; the D call may be TRBD1 or TRBD2 (5 bases each). CDR3 length: 13 amino acids. Germline loops: CDR1 LGHNT, CDR2 FRNRAP. V was cut by 6 bases and J by 1 base, with 8 bases left in between. CDR3 nucleotide sequence: TGTGCTAGTGGGCTGGGGGGCACAGATACGCAGTATTTT. This sequence encodes CASGLGGTDTQYF.

This clone was counted once. CDR3 sequence: CASSQPGQGNYGYTF. CDR3 DNA: TGCGCCAGCAGCCAACCGGGACAGGGAAACTATGGCTACACCTTC. The genes are TRBV4-1 and TRBJ1-2, with 9 bases aligning to TRBD1. CDR1 MGHRA and CDR2 YSYEKL come from the germline V gene. The CDR3 totals 15 residues. V was pared by 2 bases and J by 2 bases, with 3 bases of the junction left unmatched.

The DNA of the CDR3 is TGTGCCAGCAGCTTATTGGGTCAGGGAAGGCATGGCTACACCTTC. Its protein product is CASSLLGQGRHGYTF. The J gene is TRBJ1-2, the V gene TRBV11-2; the D gene is possibly TRBD1 (5 bases). Trimming removed 2 bases from V and 6 bases from J, with 16 bases in between. The CDR3 is made up of 15 amino acids. Germline CDR1 and CDR2: SGHAT and FQNNGV.

A word on this clone: Sequence at one end of the junction differs from germline and may be a read error. V is TRBV14 and J is TRBJ2-7; D is undetermined. Germline CDR1 is SGHDN and CDR2 is FVKESK. There are 13 residues in the CDR3. CDR3 in amino acids: CASSQELWASEDF. The CDR3 nucleotides are TGTGCCAGCAGCCAAGAGCTCTGGGCTAGTGAAGACTTC.

The sample holds a few counts of this clone. This sequence joins TRBV7-9 and TRBJ2-3; 10 nucleotides align to TRBD2. The J segment lost 3 bases and the V segment lost 1 base, leaving 7 bases of the junction unmatched. The CDR3 loop spans 17 amino acids. In germline, CDR1 is SEHNR, CDR2 FQNEAQ (reference sequence). The CDR3 nucleotides are TGTGCCAGCAGCTTAGGGGCTAGCGGGAGTAGAACAGATACGCAGTATTTT. Encoded protein: CASSLGASGSRTDTQYF. Combining the CDR3 with reference TRBV7-9 and TRBJ2-3 gives the whole variable domain DTGVSQNPRHKITKRGQNVTFRCDPISEHNRLYWYRQTLGQGPEFLTYFQNEAQLEKSRLLSDRFSAERPKGSFSTLEIQRTEQGDSAMYLCASSLGASGSRTDTQYFGPGTRLTVL.

V is TRBV30 and J is TRBJ2-7, with D possibly being TRBD2 (6 bases). This CDR3 has 13 amino acids. V was pared by 2 bases and J by 3 bases, with 11 bases between. Looked up from germline, CDR1 is GTSNPN and CDR2 is SVGIG (reference sequence). The CDR3 here is CAWSREIHYEQYF. CDR3 DNA sequence: TGTGCCTGGAGTCGGGAGATCCACTACGAGCAGTACTTC.

The V call is TRBV4-1, the J call TRBJ2-1; the D is unclear. The CDR3 length is 14 residues. Germline CDR1 and CDR2: MGHRA and YSYEKL. V dropped 1 base and J dropped 4 bases, with 8 bases sitting between them. CDR3 in amino acids: CASSQGPPYNEQFF. The CDR3 DNA reads as TGCGCCAGCAGCCAAGGCCCCCCATACAATGAGCAGTTCTTC.

The chain employs TRBV28 and TRBJ1-2; D uncertain. V was pared by 4 bases and J by 7 bases, with 10 bases between. CDR1 and CDR2 from the germline V gene are MDHEN and SYDVKM. This CDR3 region has 12 residues. The CDR3 spells CASSSGPGGYTF. In DNA, the CDR3 is TGTGCCAGCAGTTCCGGCCCGGGTGGCTACACCTTC.

This clone is judged large (0.1 to 1%). The chain couples TRBV6-1 to TRBJ1-2; D might be TRBD1 (6 bases). The CDR3 loop spans 13 amino acids. Per the germline V gene, CDR1 is MNHNS and CDR2 is SASEGT. Trimming shortened V by 5 bases and J by 5 bases, and 12 bases separated the two germline ends. The CDR3 DNA sequence: TGTGCCAGCAGTACCCGACAGGATTATGGCTACACCTTC. This translates into CASSTRQDYGYTF.

The rearrangement uses TRBV4-3 and TRBJ1-2, with D uncertain. In germline, CDR1 is LGHNA, CDR2 YSLEER. Trimming shortened V by 3 bases and J by 5 bases, and 10 bases separated the two germline ends. This CDR3 region has 13 residues. The CDR3 is CASSQRVGYGYTF. CDR3 DNA sequence: TGCGCCAGCAGCCAGAGGGTCGGGTATGGCTACACCTTC.

This chain links TRBV10-3 with TRBJ2-3; 11 nucleotides align to TRBD2. J lost 10 bases, V lost 0 bases, and 6 bases had no gene match. Per the germline V gene, CDR1 is ENHRY and CDR2 is SYGVKD. The length of the CDR3 is 15 residues. The CDR3: CAISESTSGTVAQYF. The DNA for the CDR3 is TGTGCCATCAGTGAGTCGACTAGCGGGACGGTGGCGCAGTATTTT.

This chain uses TRBV7-6 with TRBJ1-2; D unclear. The germline gives CDR1 SGHVS, CDR2 FNYEAQ. V was shortened by 5 bases and J by 0 bases, with 16 bases between the two germline ends. CDR3 length equals 16 residues. DNA for the CDR3: TGTGCCAGCAGCCCTGGGTTCGCGGAAACTAACTATGGCTACACCTTC. Protein sequence: CASSPGFAETNYGYTF.

The chain employs TRBV28 and TRBJ1-1; D is undetermined. This CDR3 spans 14 amino acids. Germline loops: CDR1 MDHEN, CDR2 SYDVKM. V shed 2 bases and J shed 0 bases, with 7 bases lying between them. CDR3 loop: CASSLHKMNTEAFF. CDR3 nucleotide sequence: TGTGCCAGCAGTTTACACAAAATGAACACTGAAGCTTTCTTT.

V gene TRBV5-8 combines with J gene TRBJ1-1, with D unresolved. The CDR3 consists of 16 residues. Trimming cost V 4 bases and J 1 base, with 17 bases left between them. The germline gives CDR1 SGHTS, CDR2 YDEGEE. This CDR3 is CASSLGWARKNTEAFF. The CDR3 DNA is TGTGCCAGCAGCCTCGGCTGGGCCCGAAAGAACACTGAAGCTTTCTTT.

The chain has TRBV7-6 and TRBJ2-5, with a tentative D call TRBD2 (6 bases). Trimming took 5 bases from V and 6 from J, leaving 19 bases between them. CDR3 length: 15 amino acids. The germline V gene encodes CDR1 SGHVS and CDR2 FNYEAQ. CDR3 sequence: CASSHPGVRGKTQYF. The CDR3 DNA follows: TGTGCCAGCAGCCACCCGGGGGTTCGGGGTAAGACCCAGTACTTC. Complete variable domain (other parts from reference TRBV7-6 and TRBJ2-5): GAGVSQSPRYKVTKRGQDVALRCDPISGHVSLYWYRQALGQGPEFLTYFNYEAQQDKSGLPNDRFSAERPEGSISTLTIQRTEQRDSAMYRCASSHPGVRGKTQYFGPGTRLLVL.

V and J are TRBV5-1 and TRBJ2-7; 12 bases line up with TRBD2. Trimming cost V 6 bases and J 7 bases; bases outside gene matches: 8. Per germline, CDR1 SGHRS and CDR2 YFSETQ. This CDR3 region has 14 residues. The CDR3 DNA reads as TGCGCCAGCACCGGACTAGCGGGGCGAGGGGAGCAGTACTTC. Translated: CASTGLAGRGEQYF.

This rearrangement joins TRBV30 to TRBJ2-3; 7 bases map to TRBD2. With V trimmed by 3 bases and J by 3 bases, 18 bases remained unmatched. CDR3 length equals 18 residues. The germline CDR1 and CDR2 sequences are GTSNPN and SVGIG (reference sequence). The CDR3 DNA is TGTGCCTGGAGAAAACACCCTCTCGGGCGGGAGCTTACAGATACGCAGTATTTT. It specifies CAWRKHPLGRELTDTQYF.

This chain uses TRBV21-1 with TRBJ2-2; TRBD1, as called in the table, went unchecked against the DNA. TRBV21-1 is annotated as a pseudogene. The CDR3 has 12 amino acids. The CDR3 region is CASGTGYGELFF. For the CDR3, the DNA is TGTGCCAGCGGGACAGGGTACGGGGAGCTGTTTTTT.

The V gene is TRBV28, the J gene TRBJ2-1; 7 bases are a match to TRBD1. Per germline, CDR1 MDHEN and CDR2 SYDVKM. Trimming at V came to 8 bases and at J to 8 bases, leaving 12 bases not matched to a gene. There are 14 residues in the CDR3. The CDR3 sequence: CASLKGGRVDEQFF. The CDR3 DNA reads TGTGCCAGCCTCAAAGGGGGCCGGGTCGATGAGCAGTTCTTC.

This chain links TRBV5-4 with TRBJ2-5; 7 bases match TRBD2. The CDR3 sequence is 14 residues long. V trimming: 8 bases; J trimming: 1 base; junction bases outside the gene matches: 8. Germline values: CDR1 SGHNT, CDR2 YYREEE (reference sequence). CDR3 in amino acids: CASQRGTLQETQYF. In DNA form, the CDR3 reads TGTGCCAGTCAGCGGGGAACTCTCCAAGAGACCCAGTACTTC.